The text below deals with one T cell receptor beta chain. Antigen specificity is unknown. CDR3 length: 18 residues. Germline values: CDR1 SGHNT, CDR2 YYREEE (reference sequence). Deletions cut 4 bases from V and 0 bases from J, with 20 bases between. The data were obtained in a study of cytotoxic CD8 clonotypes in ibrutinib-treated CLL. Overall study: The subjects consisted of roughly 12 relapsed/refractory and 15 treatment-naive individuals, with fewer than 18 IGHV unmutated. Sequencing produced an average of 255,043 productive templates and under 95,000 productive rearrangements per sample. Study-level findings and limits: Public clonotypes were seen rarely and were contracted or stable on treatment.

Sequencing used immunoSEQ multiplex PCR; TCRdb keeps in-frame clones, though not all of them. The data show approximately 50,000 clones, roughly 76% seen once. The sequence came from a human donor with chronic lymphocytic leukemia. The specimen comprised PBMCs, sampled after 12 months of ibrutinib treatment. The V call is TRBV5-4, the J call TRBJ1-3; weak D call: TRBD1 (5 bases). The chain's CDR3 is CASSGGVGTVDSGNTIYF. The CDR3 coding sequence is TGTGCCAGCAGCGGTGGGGTAGGGACCGTTGACTCTGGAAACACCATATATTTT.